This T cell receptor beta chain appears in the sequencing data of a study of identifying expanded T cells in peripheral blood. The study, taken as a whole, reports: Technical replicates showed roughly 1.2 changed clones; two weeks roughly 16; four weeks 19. Clone count variance between approximately two-week samples rose with total template count.

Trimming stripped 1 base from V and 6 bases from J, with 12 bases between. The CDR3 extends over 13 amino acids. CDR1 SQVTM and CDR2 ANQGSEA come from the germline V gene. The method was immunoSEQ multiplex PCR; TCRdb's version includes in-frame clones alone and lacks a portion of them. The table shows more than 50,000 clones, with around 83% occurring only once. On this clone itself: As yet, its antigen is unknown.

Sequencing used blood. The gene calls are TRBV29-1 and TRBJ1-1; possible D gene TRBD1, 5 bases. The clonotype was recovered from a person aged 18-69 years in good health. The CDR3 region has the DNA TGCAGCGTTGAAGGGGGGGGGATGGCTGAAGCTTTCTTT. This gives the protein CSVEGGGMAEAFF.